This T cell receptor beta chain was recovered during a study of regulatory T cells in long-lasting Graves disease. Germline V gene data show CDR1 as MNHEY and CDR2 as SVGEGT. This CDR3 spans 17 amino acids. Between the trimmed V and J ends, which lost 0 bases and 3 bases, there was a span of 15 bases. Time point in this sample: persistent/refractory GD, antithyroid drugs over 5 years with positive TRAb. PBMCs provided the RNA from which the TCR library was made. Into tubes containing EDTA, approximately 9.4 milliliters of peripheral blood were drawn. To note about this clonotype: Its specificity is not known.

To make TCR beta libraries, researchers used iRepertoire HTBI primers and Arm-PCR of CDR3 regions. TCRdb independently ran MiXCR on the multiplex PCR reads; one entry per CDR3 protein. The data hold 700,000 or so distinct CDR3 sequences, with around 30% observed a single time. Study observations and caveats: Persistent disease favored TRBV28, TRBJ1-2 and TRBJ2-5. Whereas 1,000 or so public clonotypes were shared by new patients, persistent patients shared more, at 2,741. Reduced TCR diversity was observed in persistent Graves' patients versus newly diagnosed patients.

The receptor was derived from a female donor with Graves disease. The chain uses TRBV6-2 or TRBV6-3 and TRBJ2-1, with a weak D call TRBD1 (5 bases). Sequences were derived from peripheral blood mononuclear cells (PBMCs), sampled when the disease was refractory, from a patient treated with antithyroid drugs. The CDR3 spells CASSYSPPQGVYNEQFF. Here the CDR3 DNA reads TGTGCCAGCAGTTACTCCCCTCCCCAGGGTGTCTACAATGAGCAGTTCTTC.